This T cell receptor beta chain was observed in a study of T cell repertoires in cytomegalovirus infection. The CDR3 is made up of 15 amino acids. J lost 4 bases, V lost 1 base, and 1 base had no gene match. The germline CDR1 and CDR2 sequences are SGHVT and SQSDAQ. MiXCR, applied by TCRdb to the reads, yields one record per CDR3 protein. The sample holds about 600,000 distinct CDR3 sequences, approximately 24% seen once. Findings and limits, study-wide: The cumulative frequency of public TCR beta families distinguished individuals who carried CMV together with the relevant HLA.

A word on this clonotype: Its target is not known. This likely traces to a read error, being one base from a far larger clone. Lacking the conserved final phenylalanine or tryptophan, this CDR3 likely reflects a read error.

The chain carries TRBV7-4 and TRBJ2-1; 10 bases fit TRBD1. The sequence derives from a human donor in good health (CMV status not recorded). Some clones in this sample may be carry-over from other donors' samples. What was sequenced was CD8+ T cells from PBMCs. CDR3 in amino acids: CASSLGQGAYNEQFS. In nucleotides, the CDR3 is TGTGCCAGCAGCTTAGGACAGGGGGCTTACAATGAGCAGTTCTCC.